The subject of this entry is one T cell receptor (beta chain). Its antigen is not known. Per sample, at least 5.5 micrograms of total RNA were extracted. The record originates from a study of blood T cells in healthy people across ages. Study background: Template-switching capture recovered about one barcoded beta molecule per two T cells. Study-wide findings and caveats: Estimates of total diversity, which came from one million sequenced T cells, were considered to be underestimates. Aged donors had fewer naive CD4+ cells and lower diversity than long-lived donors.

Sample-barcoded 5' priming and a J-beta primer mix drove a second PCR of about 6 to 12 cycles. TCRdb re-analysed the 5' RACE reads in MiXCR, keeping a single row per CDR3 protein. The sample consists of about 1.8 million distinct CDR3 sequences, approximately 50% of them appearing once. The sequenced material came from blood. This TCR was recovered from a woman between 40 and 50 years old in good health.

The CDR3 loop reads CASTRLPYNEQFF. In DNA form, the CDR3 reads TGTGCCAGCACTAGACTGCCCTACAATGAGCAGTTCTTC. The genes are TRBV6-2 or TRBV6-3 and TRBJ2-1, with D unresolved. CDR1 is MNHEY and CDR2 is SVGEGT in the germline V gene. CDR3 size: 13 residues. The V gene lost 7 bases and the J gene lost 2 bases, with 9 bases spanning the gap.